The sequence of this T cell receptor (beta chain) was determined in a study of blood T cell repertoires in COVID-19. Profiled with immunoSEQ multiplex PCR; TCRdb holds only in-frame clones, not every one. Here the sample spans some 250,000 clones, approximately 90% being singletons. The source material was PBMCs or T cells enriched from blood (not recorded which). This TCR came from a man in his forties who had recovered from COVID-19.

In DNA, the CDR3 is TGTGCCAGCAGTGGGGACTGGATCTATGGCTACACCTTC. Amino acid sequence: CASSGDWIYGYTF. V is TRBV28 and J is TRBJ1-2; tentative D call: TRBD1 (5 bases). Germline V gene sequence: CDR1 MDHEN, CDR2 SYDVKM. The CDR3 has 13 residues. Between the trimmed V and J ends, which lost 5 bases and 4 bases, there was a span of 11 bases.